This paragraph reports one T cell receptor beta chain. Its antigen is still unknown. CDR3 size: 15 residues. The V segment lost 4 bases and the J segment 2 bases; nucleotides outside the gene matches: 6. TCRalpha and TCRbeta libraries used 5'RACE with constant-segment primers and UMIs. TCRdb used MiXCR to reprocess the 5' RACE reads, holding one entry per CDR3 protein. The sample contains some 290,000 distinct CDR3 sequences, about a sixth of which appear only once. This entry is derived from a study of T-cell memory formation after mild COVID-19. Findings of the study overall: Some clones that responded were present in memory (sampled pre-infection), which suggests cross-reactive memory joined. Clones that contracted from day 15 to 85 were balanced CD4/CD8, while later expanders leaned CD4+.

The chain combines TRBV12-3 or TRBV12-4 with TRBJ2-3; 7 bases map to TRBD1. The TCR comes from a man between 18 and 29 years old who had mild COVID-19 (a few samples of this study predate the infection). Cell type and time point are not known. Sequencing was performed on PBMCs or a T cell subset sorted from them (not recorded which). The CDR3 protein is CASSSWDSHTDTQYF. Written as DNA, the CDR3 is TGTGCCAGCAGTTCTTGGGACAGTCACACAGATACGCAGTATTTT.